This passage covers 12 T cell receptor beta chains from one sample sequenced in a study of memory CD4+ T cells and cytomegalovirus serostatus. The sort gate was single viable CD3+CD4+CD8-CD45RO+ cells for memory CD4+ T cells. Profiled with immunoSEQ multiplex PCR; TCRdb holds only in-frame clones, not every one. The sample holds around 53,000 clones, around 83% seen once. Material: memory CD4+ T cells from blood. Receptor source: an adult in good health and CMV-seropositive.

This chain uses TRBV7-9 with TRBJ2-1, with D unresolved. With 1 base removed from V and 3 bases from J, the gap between germline ends came to 10 bases. The germline V gene encodes CDR1 SEHNR and CDR2 FQNEAQ (reference sequence). CDR3 length: 15 amino acids. This chain's CDR3 is CASSLVALSYNEQFF. CDR3 nucleotides: TGTGCCAGCAGCTTAGTAGCCCTCAGCTACAATGAGCAGTTCTTC.

The genes are TRBV19 and TRBJ2-7, with 9 bases fitting TRBD1. Trimming took 10 bases from V and 5 from J; bases not matched to a gene: 9. The CDR3 runs to 13 residues. Germline CDR1 and CDR2: LNHDA and SQIVND (reference sequence). The CDR3 bases are TGTGCCACCGGGGAACAGGGGGCTAACGAGCAGTACTTC. Its protein is CATGEQGANEQYF.

CDR3 sequence: CASNPNSGNTEAFF. CDR3 bases: TGTGCCAGCAACCCTAATAGCGGGAACACTGAAGCTTTCTTT. This chain connects TRBV7-2 to TRBJ1-1; no clear D. V gave up 7 bases and J gave up 1 base, with 13 bases separating them. The CDR3 spans 14 residues. Germline V gene sequence: CDR1 SGHTA, CDR2 FQGNSA.

This clone was recorded only once. The V call is TRBV28, the J call TRBJ1-1; 7 nucleotides align to TRBD1. This CDR3 is 14 amino acids long. The V segment lost 5 bases and the J segment 6 bases; nucleotides outside the gene matches: 9. Germline CDR1 reads MDHEN; CDR2 reads SYDVKM. This chain's CDR3 is CASSARQGGAEAFF. The CDR3 nucleotides are TGTGCCAGCAGTGCCCGACAGGGAGGGGCTGAAGCTTTCTTT.

This rearrangement joins TRBV4-2 to TRBJ2-2, with a weak D call TRBD2 (6 bases). This CDR3 comprises 15 residues. Trimming left V 1 base short and J 4 bases short, with 10 bases between. Germline V lookup: CDR1 LGHNA, CDR2 YNFKEQ. The CDR3 region has the DNA TGTGCCAGCAGCCAAGGCCGGGAGACCACCGGGGAGCTGTTTTTT. Translation gives CASSQGRETTGELFF.

CDR3 DNA: TGTGCCAGCAGGCCTGGGAGTTCCCAAGAGACCCAGTACTTC. It is translated as CASRPGSSQETQYF. The rearrangement joins TRBV6-6 to TRBJ2-5; D is perhaps TRBD2 (5 bases). Germline V gene data show CDR1 as MNHNY and CDR2 as SVGAGI (reference sequence). The germline V and J ends were trimmed by 6 bases and 1 base, with 12 bases remaining between them. CDR3 length equals 14 residues.

The V gene is TRBV7-2, the J gene TRBJ2-7, with 7 bases fitting TRBD1. Germline CDR1 and CDR2: SGHTA and FQGNSA. This CDR3 has 15 residues. V shed 1 base and J 5 bases; nucleotides not matched to a gene: 8. CDR3 nucleotides: TGTGCCAGCAGCTTAGAAGTCAGGGGGTTAGACGAGCAGTACTTC. It yields the protein CASSLEVRGLDEQYF.

This sequence joins TRBV25-1 and TRBJ2-5; D uncertain. Germline values: CDR1 MGHDK, CDR2 SYGVNS. The CDR3 contains 14 residues. V lost 1 base, J lost 3 bases, and 9 bases lay in between. The CDR3 protein is CASSESMAEETQYF. The CDR3 DNA is TGTGCCAGCAGTGAATCGATGGCAGAAGAGACCCAGTACTTC.

The CDR3 DNA sequence: TGCGCCAGCAGCTTGGCGGGACAGATGGTCTCTGGGGCCAACGTCCTGACTTTC. Translated, it gives CASSLAGQMVSGANVLTF. This sequence joins TRBV5-1 and TRBJ2-6, with 7 nucleotides matching TRBD1. CDR3 length: 18 amino acids. Germline-derived CDR1 and CDR2 are SGHRS and YFSETQ. The junction had 6 bases not matched to a gene; V was cut back by 0 bases and J by 0 bases.

The chain links TRBV28 to TRBJ2-5; D may be TRBD2 (7 bases). CDR3 length: 15 amino acids. Trimming took 7 bases from V and 0 from J, leaving 15 bases between them. Germline V lookup: CDR1 MDHEN, CDR2 SYDVKM. The CDR3 DNA reads as TGTGCCAGCATTCAGGGGAGGGGGTACCAAGAGACCCAGTACTTC. It encodes CASIQGRGYQETQYF. The variable domain in full, completed from reference TRBV28 and TRBJ2-5, reads DVKVTQSSRYLVKRTGEKVFLECVQDMDHENMFWYRQDPGLGLRLIYFSYDVKMKEKGDIPEGYSVSREKKERFSLILESASTNQTSMYLCASIQGRGYQETQYFGPGTRLLVL.

This sequence joins TRBV18 and TRBJ1-1; the D gene is possibly TRBD1 (5 bases). The CDR3 sequence is 14 residues long. Germline values: CDR1 KGHSH, CDR2 LQKENI. Trimming removed 5 bases from V and 1 base from J, with 11 bases in between. The CDR3 sequence: CASSKRQPNTEAFF. CDR3 bases: TGTGCCAGCTCAAAAAGACAGCCGAACACTGAAGCTTTCTTT.

V is TRBV18 and J is TRBJ2-6; perhaps D is TRBD1 or TRBD2 (5 bases each). Trimming removed 4 bases at V and 4 bases at J, with 11 bases between. The V gene's germline CDR1 is KGHSH and CDR2 LQKENI. This CDR3 comprises 15 residues. CDR3 protein: CASSQGPGGANVLTF. As DNA, the CDR3 is TGTGCCAGCTCACAGGGACCGGGAGGGGCCAACGTCCTGACTTTC.